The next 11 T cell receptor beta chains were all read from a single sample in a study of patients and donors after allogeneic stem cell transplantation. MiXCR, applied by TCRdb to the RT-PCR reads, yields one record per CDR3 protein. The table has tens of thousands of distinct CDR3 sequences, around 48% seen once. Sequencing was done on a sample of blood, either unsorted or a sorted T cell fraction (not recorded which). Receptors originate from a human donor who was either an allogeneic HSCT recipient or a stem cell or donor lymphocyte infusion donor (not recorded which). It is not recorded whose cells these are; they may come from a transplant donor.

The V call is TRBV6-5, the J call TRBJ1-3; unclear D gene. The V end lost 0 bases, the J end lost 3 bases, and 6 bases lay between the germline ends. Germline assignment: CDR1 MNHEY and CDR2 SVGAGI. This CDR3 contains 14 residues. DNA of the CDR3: TGTGCCAGCAGTTACTCATCCTTTGGAAACACCATATATTTT. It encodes CASSYSSFGNTIYF.

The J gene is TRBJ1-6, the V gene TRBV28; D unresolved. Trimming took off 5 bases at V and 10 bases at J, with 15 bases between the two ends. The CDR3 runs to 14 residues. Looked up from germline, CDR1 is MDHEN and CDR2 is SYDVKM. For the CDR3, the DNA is TGTGCCAGCAGTAACCTGGTGCTTTGGTCACCCCTCCACTTT. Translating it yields CASSNLVLWSPLHF.

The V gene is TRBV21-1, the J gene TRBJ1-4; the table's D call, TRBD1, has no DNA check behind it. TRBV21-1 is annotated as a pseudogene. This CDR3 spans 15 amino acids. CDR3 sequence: CASSKGGRGNEKLFF. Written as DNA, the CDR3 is TGTGCCAGCAGCAAAGGTGGCAGGGGGAATGAAAAACTGTTTTTT.

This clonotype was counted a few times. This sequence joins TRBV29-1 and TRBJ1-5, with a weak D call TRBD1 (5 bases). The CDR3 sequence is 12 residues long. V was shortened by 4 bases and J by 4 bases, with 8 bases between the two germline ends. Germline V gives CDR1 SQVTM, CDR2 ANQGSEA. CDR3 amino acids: CSVGEGNQPQHF. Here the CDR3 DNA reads TGCAGCGTTGGTGAGGGGAATCAGCCCCAGCATTTT.

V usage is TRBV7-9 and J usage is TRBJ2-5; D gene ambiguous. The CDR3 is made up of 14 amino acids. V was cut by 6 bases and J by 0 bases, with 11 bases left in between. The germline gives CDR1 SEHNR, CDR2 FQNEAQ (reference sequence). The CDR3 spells CASRTPGNQETQYF. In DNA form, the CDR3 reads TGTGCCAGCAGGACCCCTGGGAACCAAGAGACCCAGTACTTC. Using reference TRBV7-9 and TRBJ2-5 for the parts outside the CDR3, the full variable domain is DTGVSQNPRHKITKRGQNVTFRCDPISEHNRLYWYRQTLGQGPEFLTYFQNEAQLEKSRLLSDRFSAERPKGSFSTLEIQRTEQGDSAMYLCASRTPGNQETQYFGPGTRLLVL.

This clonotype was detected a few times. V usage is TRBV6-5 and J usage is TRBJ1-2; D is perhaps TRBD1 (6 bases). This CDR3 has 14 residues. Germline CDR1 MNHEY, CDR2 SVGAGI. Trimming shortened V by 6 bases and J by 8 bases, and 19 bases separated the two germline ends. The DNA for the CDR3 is TGTGCCAGCAGCAACAGGGTCCCACTAAGAGGCTACACCTTC. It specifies CASSNRVPLRGYTF.

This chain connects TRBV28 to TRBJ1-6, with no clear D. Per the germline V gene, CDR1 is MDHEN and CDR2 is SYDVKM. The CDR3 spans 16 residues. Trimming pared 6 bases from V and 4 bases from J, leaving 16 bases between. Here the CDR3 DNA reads TGTGCCAGCAGCTCCCGGACCAAGGGATATAATTCACCCCTCCACTTT. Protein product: CASSSRTKGYNSPLHF.

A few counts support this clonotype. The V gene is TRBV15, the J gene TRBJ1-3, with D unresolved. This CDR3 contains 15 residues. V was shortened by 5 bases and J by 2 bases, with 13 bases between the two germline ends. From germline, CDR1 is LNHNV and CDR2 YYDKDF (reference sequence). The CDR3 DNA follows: TGTGCCACCAGCTTTAAACCTCCCACTGGAAACACCATATATTTT. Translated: CATSFKPPTGNTIYF.

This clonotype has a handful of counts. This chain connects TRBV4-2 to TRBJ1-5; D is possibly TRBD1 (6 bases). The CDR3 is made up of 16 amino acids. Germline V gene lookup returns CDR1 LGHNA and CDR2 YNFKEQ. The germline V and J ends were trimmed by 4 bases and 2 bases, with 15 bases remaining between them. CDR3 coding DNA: TGTGCCAGCAGCCCTCTTGCAGGGGACCGCAATCAGCCCCAGCATTTT. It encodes CASSPLAGDRNQPQHF.

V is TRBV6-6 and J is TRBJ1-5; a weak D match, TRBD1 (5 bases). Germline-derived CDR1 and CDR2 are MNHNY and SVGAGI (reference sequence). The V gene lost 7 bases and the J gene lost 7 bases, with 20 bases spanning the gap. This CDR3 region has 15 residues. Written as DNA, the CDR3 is TGTGCCAGCACCCCAGGGAAGAGGGAGGAACAGCCCCAGCATTTT. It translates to CASTPGKREEQPQHF.

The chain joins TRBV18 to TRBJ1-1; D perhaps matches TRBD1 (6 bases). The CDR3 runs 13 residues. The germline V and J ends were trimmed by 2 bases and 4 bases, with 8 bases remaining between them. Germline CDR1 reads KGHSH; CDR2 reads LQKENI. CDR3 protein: CASSPKGGTEAFF. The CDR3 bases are TGTGCCAGCTCACCAAAGGGGGGCACTGAAGCTTTCTTT.